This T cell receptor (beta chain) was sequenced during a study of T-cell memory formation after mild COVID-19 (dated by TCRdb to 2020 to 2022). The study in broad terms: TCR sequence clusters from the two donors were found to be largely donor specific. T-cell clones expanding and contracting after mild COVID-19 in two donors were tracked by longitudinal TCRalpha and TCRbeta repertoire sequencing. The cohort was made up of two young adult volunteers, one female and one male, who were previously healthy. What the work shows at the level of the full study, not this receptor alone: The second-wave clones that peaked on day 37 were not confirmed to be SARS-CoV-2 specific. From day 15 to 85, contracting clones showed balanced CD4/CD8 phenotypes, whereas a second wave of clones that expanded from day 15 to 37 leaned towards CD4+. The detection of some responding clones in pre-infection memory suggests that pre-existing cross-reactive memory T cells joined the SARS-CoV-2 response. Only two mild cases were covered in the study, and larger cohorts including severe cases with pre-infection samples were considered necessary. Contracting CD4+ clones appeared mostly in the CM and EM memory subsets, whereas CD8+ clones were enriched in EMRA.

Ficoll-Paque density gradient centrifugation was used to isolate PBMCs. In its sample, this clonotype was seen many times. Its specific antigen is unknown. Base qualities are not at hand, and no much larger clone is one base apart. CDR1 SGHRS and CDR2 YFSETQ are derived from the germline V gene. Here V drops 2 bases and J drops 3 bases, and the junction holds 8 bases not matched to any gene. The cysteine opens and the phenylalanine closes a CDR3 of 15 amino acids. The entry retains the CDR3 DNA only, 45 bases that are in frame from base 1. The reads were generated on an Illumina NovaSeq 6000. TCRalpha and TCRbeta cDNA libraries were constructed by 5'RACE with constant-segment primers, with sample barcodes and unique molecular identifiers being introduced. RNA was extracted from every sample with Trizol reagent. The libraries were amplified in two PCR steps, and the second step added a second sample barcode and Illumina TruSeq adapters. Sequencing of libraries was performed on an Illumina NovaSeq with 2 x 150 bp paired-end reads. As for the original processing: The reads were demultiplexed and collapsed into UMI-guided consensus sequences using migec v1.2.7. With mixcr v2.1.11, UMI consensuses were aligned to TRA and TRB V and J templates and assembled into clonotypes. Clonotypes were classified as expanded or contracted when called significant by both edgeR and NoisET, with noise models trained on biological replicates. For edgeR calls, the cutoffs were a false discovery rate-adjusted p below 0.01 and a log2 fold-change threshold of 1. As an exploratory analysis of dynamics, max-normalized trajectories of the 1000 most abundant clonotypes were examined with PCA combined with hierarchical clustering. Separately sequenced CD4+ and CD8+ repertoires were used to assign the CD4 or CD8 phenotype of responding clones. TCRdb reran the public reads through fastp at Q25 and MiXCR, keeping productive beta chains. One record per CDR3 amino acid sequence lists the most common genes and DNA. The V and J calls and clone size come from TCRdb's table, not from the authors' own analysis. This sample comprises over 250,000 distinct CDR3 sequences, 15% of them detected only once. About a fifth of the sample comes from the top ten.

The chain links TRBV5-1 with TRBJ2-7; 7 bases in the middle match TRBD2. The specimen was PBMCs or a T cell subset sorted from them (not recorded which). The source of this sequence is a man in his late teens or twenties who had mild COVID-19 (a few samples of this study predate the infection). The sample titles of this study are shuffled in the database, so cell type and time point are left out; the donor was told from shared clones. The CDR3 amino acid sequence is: CASSFTGLRSYEQYF. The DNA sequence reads TGCGCCAGCAGCTTTACGGGACTACGAAGCTACGAGCAGTACTTC.